This entry features one TCR beta chain sequence. The CDR3 consists of 14 residues. V lost 5 bases, J lost 6 bases, and 17 bases lay in between. The V gene's germline CDR1 is LNHDA and CDR2 SQIVND (reference sequence). The sample belongs to a study of memory CD4+ T cells and cytomegalovirus serostatus. This table comes from immunoSEQ multiplex PCR, and its TCRdb copy is limited to in-frame clones, with some not included. The sample lists approximately 50,000 clones; around 80% were seen once. Single viable CD3+CD4+CD8-CD45RO+ cells were sorted as the memory CD4+ T cells. This clonotype was sampled from an adult in good health and CMV-seronegative. Sequencing was carried out using memory CD4+ T cells from blood. This chain uses TRBV19 with TRBJ2-7; no definite D call. This chain's CDR3 is CASSPTGFPAEQYF. The CDR3, as DNA: TGTGCCAGTAGTCCAACCGGCTTCCCGGCCGAGCAGTACTTC.